This TCR beta chain was identified in a study of a mutant IDH1 vaccine in newly diagnosed glioma. Across the whole study: Every participant had undergone radiotherapy, temozolomide, or both before, and most underwent both. Study-wide results and limits: Pseudoprogression seemed unlinked to shifts in top peripheral T cell clonotypes. Evidence of vaccine-induced immune responses was documented in nearly 95% of patients.

Specified time point: baseline, week 1 (first vaccination visit). Treatment indicated: pre-vaccination baseline after standard-of-care therapy. Astrocytomas found in donors were new, WHO grade 3 or 4, IDH1-mutant and ATRX-lost. About this clone: Its cognate antigen is unknown.

The CDR3 is 16 residues long. Germline values: CDR1 MGHRA, CDR2 YSYEKL. V was pared by 0 bases and J by 1 base, with 9 bases between. Clones were read by immunoSEQ multiplex PCR, and TCRdb kept only the in-frame ones, dropping some. The sample contains 50,000 to 65,000 clones, more than 80% of which appear only once. The origin of this receptor is a man aged 18 to 29 with glioma. Sequences were derived from PBMCs, sampled from a glioma patient treated with radiotherapy, temozolomide or both. J is TRBJ2-2 and V is TRBV4-1; TRBD2 is a possible D gene (5 bases). The CDR3 is CASSQEEGENTGELFF. The CDR3 DNA follows: TGCGCCAGCAGCCAAGAAGAGGGCGAGAACACCGGGGAGCTGTTTTTT.